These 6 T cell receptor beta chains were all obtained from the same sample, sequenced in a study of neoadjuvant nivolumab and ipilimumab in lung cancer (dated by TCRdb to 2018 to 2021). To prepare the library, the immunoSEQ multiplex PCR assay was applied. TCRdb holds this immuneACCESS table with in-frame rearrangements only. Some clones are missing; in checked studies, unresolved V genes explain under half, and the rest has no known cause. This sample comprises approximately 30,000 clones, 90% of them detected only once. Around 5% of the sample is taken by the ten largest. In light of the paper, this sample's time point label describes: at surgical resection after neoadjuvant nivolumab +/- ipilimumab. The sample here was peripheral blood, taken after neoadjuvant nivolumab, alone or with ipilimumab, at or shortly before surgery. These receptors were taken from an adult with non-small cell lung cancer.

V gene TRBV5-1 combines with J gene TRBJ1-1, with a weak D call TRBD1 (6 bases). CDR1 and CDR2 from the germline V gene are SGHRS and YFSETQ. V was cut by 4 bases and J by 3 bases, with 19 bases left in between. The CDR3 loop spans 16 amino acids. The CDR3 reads CASSGGTRMGDTEAFF. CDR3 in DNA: TGCGCCAGCAGCGGCGGGACACGGATGGGAGACACTGAAGCTTTCTTT. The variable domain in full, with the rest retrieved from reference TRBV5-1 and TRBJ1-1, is KAGVTQTPRYLIKTRGQQVTLSCSPISGHRSVSWYQQTPGQGLQFLFEYFSETQRNKGNFPGRFSGRQFSNSRSEMNVSTLELGDSALYLCASSGGTRMGDTEAFFGQGTRLTVV.

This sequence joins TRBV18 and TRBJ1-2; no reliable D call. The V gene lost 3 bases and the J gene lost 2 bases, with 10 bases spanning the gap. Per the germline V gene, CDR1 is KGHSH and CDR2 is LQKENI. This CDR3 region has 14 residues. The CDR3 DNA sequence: TGTGCCAGCTCACCGGGCGTCGAGAACTATGGCTACACCTTC. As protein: CASSPGVENYGYTF.

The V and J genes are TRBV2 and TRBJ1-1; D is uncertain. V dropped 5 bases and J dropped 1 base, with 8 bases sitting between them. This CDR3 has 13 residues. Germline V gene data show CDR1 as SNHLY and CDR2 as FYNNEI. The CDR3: CASSRVRNTEAFF. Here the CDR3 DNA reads TGTGCCAGCAGTAGGGTCAGGAACACTGAAGCTTTCTTT.

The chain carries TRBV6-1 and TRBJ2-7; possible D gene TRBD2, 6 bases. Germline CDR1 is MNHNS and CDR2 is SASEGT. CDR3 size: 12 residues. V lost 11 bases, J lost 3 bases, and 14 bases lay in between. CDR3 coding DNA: TGTGCCTTGGAGGGCAAAGGCTACGAGCAGTACTTC. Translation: CALEGKGYEQYF.

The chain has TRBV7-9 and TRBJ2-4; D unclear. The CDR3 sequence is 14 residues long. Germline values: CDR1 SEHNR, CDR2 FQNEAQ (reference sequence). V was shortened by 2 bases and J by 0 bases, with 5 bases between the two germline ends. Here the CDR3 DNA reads TGTGCCAGCAGCTTACCTGTAGCCAAAAACATTCAGTACTTC. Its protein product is CASSLPVAKNIQYF.

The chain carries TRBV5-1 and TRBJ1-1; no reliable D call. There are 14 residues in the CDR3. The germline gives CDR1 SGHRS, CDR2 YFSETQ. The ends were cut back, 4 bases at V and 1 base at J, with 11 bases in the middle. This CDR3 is CASSLARGNTEAFF. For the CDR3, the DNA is TGCGCCAGCAGCCTCGCCCGGGGGAACACTGAAGCTTTCTTT.